These 11 T cell receptor beta chains were all obtained from the same sample, sequenced in a study of blood T cell repertoires in COVID-19. Assay used: immunoSEQ multiplex PCR; TCRdb lists only in-frame clones, some missing. The sample includes approximately 300,000 clones, roughly 83% of them seen just once. The sequencing input was peripheral blood. The receptor source for this set is a woman between 45 and 60 years old with acute or convalescent COVID-19.

The chain employs TRBV9 and TRBJ2-7, with D maybe TRBD1 (6 bases). Trimming took off 0 bases at V and 6 bases at J, with 7 bases between the two ends. CDR3 size: 12 residues. In germline, CDR1 is SGDLS, CDR2 YYNGEE. The CDR3: CASSVAGAEQYF. The CDR3 DNA follows: TGTGCCAGCAGCGTAGCAGGGGCCGAGCAGTACTTC.

The rearrangement uses TRBV18 and TRBJ2-3, with D possibly matching TRBD2 (5 bases). Trimming shortened V by 0 bases and J by 2 bases, and 18 bases separated the two germline ends. The germline gives CDR1 KGHSH, CDR2 LQKENI. This CDR3 is 18 amino acids long. The CDR3 nucleotides read TGTGCCAGCTCACCACCGTGGGAGAGGGCGGCCCACACAGATACGCAGTATTTT. This gives the protein CASSPPWERAAHTDTQYF.

The chain recombines TRBV12-3 or TRBV12-4 with TRBJ2-7, with a weak D call TRBD1 (5 bases). The CDR3 sequence is 12 residues long. The ends were cut back, 5 bases at V and 7 bases at J, with 12 bases in the middle. The CDR3 sequence: CASSKDRREQYF. The CDR3 coding sequence is TGTGCCAGCAGTAAAGACAGAAGGGAGCAGTACTTC.

The gene calls are TRBV19 and TRBJ2-2; the D is unclear. The CDR3 loop spans 15 amino acids. The germline CDR1 and CDR2 sequences are LNHDA and SQIVND (reference sequence). V was trimmed by 3 bases and J by 1 base, leaving 9 bases between them. The CDR3 bases are TGTGCCAGTAGTATTTATGCAGGGAACACCGGGGAGCTGTTTTTT. Encoded protein: CASSIYAGNTGELFF.

This clone was counted a single time. This chain links TRBV7-3 with TRBJ2-1; 8 bases agree with TRBD1. The CDR3 is 16 residues long. Germline loops: CDR1 SGHTA, CDR2 FQGTGA. V trimming: 5 bases; J trimming: 0 bases; junction bases outside the gene matches: 6. The CDR3: CASSAGGGTSYNEQFF. For the CDR3, the DNA is TGTGCCAGCAGCGCAGGGGGCGGGACCTCCTACAATGAGCAGTTCTTC.

The gene calls are TRBV2 and TRBJ1-1; D is undetermined. The CDR3 loop spans 13 amino acids. Germline values: CDR1 SNHLY, CDR2 FYNNEI. The germline V and J ends were trimmed by 7 bases and 0 bases, with 9 bases remaining between them. CDR3 coding DNA: TGTGCCAGCACGGTAAGCTTGAACACTGAAGCTTTCTTT. Translating it yields CASTVSLNTEAFF.

In this sample, this clone turned up once. The chain recombines TRBV7-2 with TRBJ1-2; D perhaps matches TRBD1 (5 bases). V lost 2 bases, J lost 4 bases, and 8 bases lay in between. CDR1 and CDR2 (germline): SGHTA, FQGNSA. There are 13 residues in the CDR3. This chain's CDR3 is CASSLTGGYGYTF. DNA for the CDR3: TGTGCCAGCAGCTTAACCGGGGGCTATGGCTACACCTTC.

The chain is built from TRBV7-9 and TRBJ2-3, with unresolved D. Deletions cut 5 bases from V and 0 bases from J, with 12 bases between. The CDR3 runs to 15 residues. Germline CDR1 and CDR2: SEHNR and FQNEAQ (reference sequence). The CDR3 reads CASSPGTLSTDTQYF. The CDR3 nucleotides are TGTGCCAGCAGCCCGGGTACGCTCAGCACAGATACGCAGTATTTT.

The rearrangement links TRBV3-1 (or the pseudogene TRBV3-2) to TRBJ2-5; possible D gene TRBD1, 5 bases. V lost 5 bases and J lost 2, with 12 bases in between. CDR1 and CDR2 from the germline V gene are LGHDT and YNNKEL (reference sequence). The CDR3 consists of 14 residues. The CDR3 here is CASSSVRDQETQYF. CDR3 bases: TGTGCCAGCAGCTCAGTCAGGGATCAAGAGACCCAGTACTTC.

V is TRBV2 and J is TRBJ2-5; D is unclear. The germline V gene has CDR1 SNHLY and CDR2 FYNNEI. The CDR3 runs 13 residues. V lost 4 bases, J lost 9 bases, and 15 bases lay in between. Written as DNA, the CDR3 is TGTGCCAGCAGTGCCATGGTAGCTACGGCCCAGTACTTC. This encodes CASSAMVATAQYF.

The rearrangement uses TRBV6-2 or TRBV6-3 and TRBJ1-1, with D perhaps TRBD1 (5 bases). V was clipped by 6 bases and J by 1 base, with 21 bases between them. This CDR3 spans 17 amino acids. CDR1 and CDR2 from the germline V gene are MNHEY and SVGEGT. The CDR3 region is CASSPLTEPIRNTEAFF. The CDR3 DNA is TGTGCCAGCAGCCCTTTGACAGAACCTATTAGGAACACTGAAGCTTTCTTT.